This TCR beta chain was recorded in a study of response to subunit inactivated influenza vaccine (dated by TCRdb to the late 2010s). General notes on the study: To follow how T cells responded to a trivalent subunit inactivated influenza vaccine, the researchers relied on deep quantitative profiling of the T cell receptor repertoire. Beyond this particular receptor, the publication reports: It was suggested by the authors that each seasonal influenza vaccination may recruit only a limited number of new T cells.

Worth noting for this clonotype: No cognate antigen has been identified for it. This may be a read error, as it is one base from a much larger clone.

The cysteine opens and the phenylalanine closes a CDR3 of 14 amino acids. Only CDR3 DNA is held: 42 bases, read in frame from base 1. From a lookup of the germline V gene, CDR1 and CDR2 are MGHRA and YSYEKL. The V and J ends are trimmed by 7 bases and 0 bases, leaving 9 bases between them. Library preparation used RT-PCR. Sequenced on an Illumina HiSeq 2500. TCRdb handled the public reads itself, with Q25 trimming in fastp and clone calling in MiXCR, and kept productive beta chains. Rows merge per CDR3 protein into single entries with the most common DNA and genes. The sample table contains 400,000 to 650,000 distinct CDR3 sequences; only one count was recorded for approximately 7.8% of them. Roughly 14% of the sample is in the top ten clones.

The chain joins TRBV4-1 to TRBJ1-4; the D gene remains uncertain. The sequence was obtained from a man between 50 and 69 years old who received an inactivated influenza vaccine. Donor details come from another sample of the same person, matched by shared clones. The material sequenced was PBMCs from blood, taken around 25 months after vaccination. The CDR3 loop reads CASTRRPTNEKLFF. The sequenced DNA: TGCGCCAGCACTCGACGGCCAACTAATGAAAAACTGTTTTTT.